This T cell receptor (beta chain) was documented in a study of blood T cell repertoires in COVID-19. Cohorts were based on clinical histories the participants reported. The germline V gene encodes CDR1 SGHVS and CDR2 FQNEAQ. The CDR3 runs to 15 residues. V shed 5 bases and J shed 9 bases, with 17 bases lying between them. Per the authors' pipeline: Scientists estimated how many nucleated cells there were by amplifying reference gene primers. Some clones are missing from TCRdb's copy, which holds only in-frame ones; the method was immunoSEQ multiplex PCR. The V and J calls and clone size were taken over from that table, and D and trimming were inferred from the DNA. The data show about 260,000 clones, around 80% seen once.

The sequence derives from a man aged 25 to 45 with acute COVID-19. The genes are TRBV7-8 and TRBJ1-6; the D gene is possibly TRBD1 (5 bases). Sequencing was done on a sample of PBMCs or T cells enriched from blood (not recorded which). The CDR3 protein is CASSPPGSRGSPLHF. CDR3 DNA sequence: TGTGCCAGCAGCCCCCCGGGCTCTAGGGGTTCACCCCTCCACTTT.